Presented here are 26 T cell receptor beta chains from one specimen sequenced in a study of T cells in Graves' hyperthyroidism and ophthalmopathy. From RNA transcripts, TCR beta CDR3 regions were amplified. Researchers ran a first-round RT-PCR on the TCR CDR3 using the HTBI primer set. TCRdb called the multiplex PCR reads again in MiXCR, with one record for every CDR3 protein. The repertoire holds hundreds of thousands of distinct CDR3 sequences, with roughly 20% as singletons. Input material: blood. These receptors were collected from a woman aged 45 to 65 with Graves' hyperthyroidism that later progressed to Graves' ophthalmopathy.

This clonotype was observed a handful of times. The gene calls are TRBV13 and TRBJ1-6; D is ambiguous. This CDR3 region has 13 residues. Germline CDR1 and CDR2: PRHDT and FYEKMQ (reference sequence). Trimming left V 7 bases short and J 13 bases short, with 17 bases between. The CDR3 here is CASTSPGLPPLHF. CDR3 in DNA: TGTGCCAGCACCTCACCCGGACTCCCTCCCCTCCACTTT.

This clonotype has more than one count but fewer than ten. CDR3 amino acids: CASSLVTGARQPQHF. The CDR3 region has the DNA TGTGCCAGTAGCCTAGTGACAGGGGCGAGGCAGCCCCAGCATTTT. The rearrangement links TRBV19 to TRBJ1-5; 8 bases agree with TRBD1. The CDR3 consists of 15 residues. Trimming took 6 bases from V and 7 from J; bases not matched to a gene: 11. Germline assignment: CDR1 LNHDA and CDR2 SQIVND (reference sequence).

This clonotype was observed a handful of times. The chain links TRBV7-6 to TRBJ1-2, with no clear D. Germline-derived CDR1 and CDR2 are SGHVS and FNYEAQ. The CDR3 loop spans 15 amino acids. The V end lost 2 bases, the J end lost 2 bases, and 12 bases lay between the germline ends. CDR3 sequence (DNA): TGTGCCAGCAGCTTACTCCAGACGGGCAACTATGGCTACACCTTC. Amino acids: CASSLLQTGNYGYTF.

This rearrangement joins TRBV6-1 to TRBJ1-1; 8 bases are a match to TRBD1. This CDR3 is 13 amino acids long. CDR1 is MNHNS, CDR2 SASEGT, per germline. With 5 bases clipped from V and 6 bases from J, the junction kept 5 bases outside the gene matches. CDR3 nucleotide sequence: TGTGCCAGCAGTTCCCCAGGGGGCTCTGAAGCTTTCTTT. Its protein is CASSSPGGSEAFF.

V is TRBV5-4 and J is TRBJ2-1; 8 bases are shared with TRBD2. V shed 2 bases, J shed 6 bases, and the junction held 7 bases outside the gene matches. The germline V gene encodes CDR1 SGHNT and CDR2 YYREEE (reference sequence). This CDR3 has 15 residues. The CDR3 nucleotides read TGTGCCAGCAGCTTAGCGGGGGCTACGTGCAATGAGCAGTTCTTC. As protein: CASSLAGATCNEQFF.

The rearrangement joins TRBV7-6 to TRBJ2-3, with D unclear. The CDR3 consists of 17 residues. V was clipped by 1 base and J by 0 bases, with 14 bases between them. The germline V gene has CDR1 SGHVS and CDR2 FNYEAQ. CDR3 protein: CASSLVPAARSTDTQYF. CDR3 bases: TGTGCCAGCAGCTTAGTGCCCGCTGCCCGTAGCACAGATACGCAGTATTTT.

This chain connects TRBV28 to TRBJ1-1, with 10 bases identical to TRBD1. This CDR3 spans 12 amino acids. Germline values: CDR1 MDHEN, CDR2 SYDVKM. V shed 4 bases and J 11 bases; nucleotides not matched to a gene: 4. CDR3 in amino acids: CASSWDRGDAFF. CDR3 in DNA: TGTGCCAGCAGTTGGGACAGGGGAGATGCTTTCTTT.

A few counts support this clonotype. This chain connects TRBV7-2 to TRBJ1-1; D gene uncertain. The V gene's germline CDR1 is SGHTA and CDR2 FQGNSA. The ends were cut back, 5 bases at V and 6 bases at J, with 10 bases in the middle. The CDR3 spans 12 residues. CDR3 sequence (DNA): TGTGCCAGCAGCAGCGGATTCGCTGAAGCTTTCTTT. Translation gives CASSSGFAEAFF.

As for this clonotype: This may stem from a read error, because a much larger clone lies one nucleotide away. This chain connects TRBV28 to TRBJ2-1; D is ambiguous. The length of the CDR3 is 12 residues. The germline V and J ends were trimmed by 3 bases and 6 bases, with 6 bases remaining between them. The germline V gene has CDR1 MDHEN and CDR2 SYDVKM. CDR3 DNA sequence: TGTGCCAGCAGTTTTGGTCTCAATGAGCAGTTCTTC. Protein product: CASSFGLNEQFF.

At least ten counts were recorded for this clonotype. The chain joins TRBV9 to TRBJ1-1, with D uncertain. Germline V gives CDR1 SGDLS, CDR2 YYNGEE. Trimming removed 1 base at V and 2 bases at J, with 12 bases between. This CDR3 is 15 amino acids long. CDR3 sequence: CASSVLPGGNTEAFF. The CDR3, as DNA: TGTGCCAGCAGCGTACTCCCGGGAGGCAACACTGAAGCTTTCTTT. Full variable domain (remainder filled in from reference TRBV9 and TRBJ1-1): DSGVTQTPKHLITATGQRVTLRCSPRSGDLSVYWYQQSLDQGLQFLIQYYNGEERAKGNILERFSAQQFPDLHSELNLSSLELGDSALYFCASSVLPGGNTEAFFGQGTRLTVV.

There are many counts of this clonotype. V usage is TRBV11-2 and J usage is TRBJ2-3, with 7 bases that match TRBD1. The length of the CDR3 is 16 residues. J gave up 1 base and V 5 bases, and 9 bases lay outside the gene matches. CDR1 is SGHAT, CDR2 FQNNGV, per germline. CDR3 in amino acids: CASSTPDRVRTDTQYF. In nucleotides, the CDR3 is TGTGCCAGCAGCACCCCCGACAGGGTTCGCACAGATACGCAGTATTTT.

This clonotype was seen ten or more times. The gene calls are TRBV5-1 and TRBJ1-1, with D unclear. Trimming shortened V by 3 bases and J by 3 bases, and 12 bases separated the two germline ends. Germline CDR1 is SGHRS and CDR2 is YFSETQ. The CDR3 totals 14 residues. This CDR3 is CASSWMTGDTEAFF. CDR3 bases: TGCGCCAGCAGCTGGATGACGGGAGACACTGAAGCTTTCTTT.

The chain has TRBV20-1 and TRBJ2-2, with D unresolved. This CDR3 region has 15 residues. With 3 bases removed from V and 1 base from J, the gap between germline ends came to 12 bases. Germline V CDR1 and CDR2: DFQATT, SNEGSKA (reference sequence). The CDR3 DNA reads as TGCAGTGCTAGCAATCCCACAGTGAACACCGGGGAGCTGTTTTTT. As protein: CSASNPTVNTGELFF.

In this sample, this clonotype turned up a few times. The V and J genes are TRBV9 and TRBJ2-1, with 11 positions matching TRBD2. V lost 4 bases and J lost 6; bases outside the gene matches: 6. The CDR3 extends over 15 amino acids. CDR1 and CDR2 from the germline V gene are SGDLS and YYNGEE. CDR3 coding DNA: TGTGCCAGCAGCTTTAGCGGGGGGGTTTTCAATGAGCAGTTCTTC. Translating gives CASSFSGGVFNEQFF.

This clonotype has ten or more counts. This chain connects TRBV7-2 to TRBJ1-2, with 7 bases identical to TRBD1. Per germline, CDR1 SGHTA and CDR2 FQGNSA. The CDR3 runs to 16 residues. Trimming cost V 0 bases and J 5 bases; bases outside gene matches: 9. CDR3 DNA: TGTGCCAGCAGCTTAGCGGGGGGGGGACAGATTTATGGCTACACCTTC. Translated, it gives CASSLAGGGQIYGYTF.

The sample holds many counts of this clonotype. The V gene is TRBV15, the J gene TRBJ1-6; 9 bases are a match to TRBD1. V shed 2 bases, J shed 7 bases, and the junction held 3 bases outside the gene matches. CDR3 length: 15 residues. CDR1 and CDR2 (germline): LNHNV, YYDKDF (reference sequence). CDR3 sequence reads: CATSRSGQGNSPLHF. CDR3 bases: TGTGCCACCAGCAGATCAGGACAGGGGAATTCACCCCTCCACTTT.

This chain links TRBV6-5 with TRBJ2-1; D ambiguous. There are 12 residues in the CDR3. V lost 0 bases, J lost 15 bases, and 12 bases lay in between. CDR1 MNHEY and CDR2 SVGAGI come from the germline V gene. The DNA for the CDR3 is TGTGCCAGCAGTTACTCCGCCCAGGCTTGGTTCTTC. This encodes CASSYSAQAWFF.

This clonotype has at least ten counts. The chain combines TRBV30 with TRBJ1-2, with TRBD1 as a possible D gene (6 bases). The CDR3 length is 13 residues. Trimming took 4 bases from V and 3 from J, leaving 12 bases between them. Germline loops: CDR1 GTSNPN, CDR2 SVGIG (reference sequence). CDR3 amino acids: CAWIGGQDYGYTF. The DNA of the CDR3 is TGTGCCTGGATTGGGGGCCAGGACTATGGCTACACCTTC.

The rearrangement uses TRBV28 and TRBJ2-3; TRBD1 agrees at 10 bases. The germline gives CDR1 MDHEN, CDR2 SYDVKM. The CDR3 covers 16 residues. The junction had 9 bases not matched to a gene; V was cut back by 6 bases and J by 3 bases. The CDR3 region is CASSPAGTGETDTQYF. As DNA, the CDR3 is TGTGCCAGCAGCCCTGCTGGGACAGGGGAAACAGATACGCAGTATTTT.

This chain joins TRBV7-9 and TRBJ1-6, with D possibly TRBD1 on 5 matching bases. CDR1 is SEHNR and CDR2 is FQNEAQ in the germline V gene (reference sequence). The CDR3 runs to 13 residues. Trimming took 6 bases from V and 8 from J, leaving 11 bases between them. CDR3 nucleotide sequence: TGTGCCAGCAGATCGTCCAGGGATTCACCCCTCCACTTT. Translation gives CASRSSRDSPLHF. The variable domain in full, completed from reference TRBV7-9 and TRBJ1-6, reads DTGVSQNPRHKITKRGQNVTFRCDPISEHNRLYWYRQTLGQGPEFLTYFQNEAQLEKSRLLSDRFSAERPKGSFSTLEIQRTEQGDSAMYLCASRSSRDSPLHFGNGTRLTVT.

The V call is TRBV4-1, the J call TRBJ2-5; TRBD1 is a possible D gene (6 bases). Trimming removed 0 bases at V and 2 bases at J, with 16 bases between. The CDR3 sequence is 17 residues long. Germline V CDR1 and CDR2: MGHRA, YSYEKL. CDR3 amino acids: CASSQDLQQGLQETQYF. CDR3 in DNA: TGCGCCAGCAGCCAAGATCTTCAACAGGGTCTACAAGAGACCCAGTACTTC.

This clonotype was recorded at least ten times. V gene TRBV4-1 combines with J gene TRBJ1-1; TRBD1 matches 8 bases. From germline, CDR1 is MGHRA and CDR2 YSYEKL. V was pared by 4 bases and J by 1 base, with 2 bases of the junction left unmatched. The CDR3 is 14 amino acids. The CDR3 region is CASSRQGTNTEAFF. In DNA form, the CDR3 reads TGCGCCAGCAGCCGACAGGGGACGAACACTGAAGCTTTCTTT.

This clonotype was observed at least ten times. The chain is built from TRBV2 and TRBJ2-4, with TRBD1 as a possible D gene (5 bases). CDR3 length: 18 amino acids. V shed 4 bases and J shed 1 base, with 20 bases lying between them. Germline V lookup: CDR1 SNHLY, CDR2 FYNNEI. CDR3 DNA sequence: TGTGCCAGCAGTGTTGGAGAAGGGGCCCTCAGGGCCAAAAACATTCAGTACTTC. This codes for CASSVGEGALRAKNIQYF. The full variable domain, its missing parts supplied by reference TRBV2 and TRBJ2-4, is EPEVTQTPSHQVTQMGQEVILRCVPISNHLYFYWYRQILGQKVEFLVSFYNNEISEKSEIFDDQFSVERPDGSNFTLKIRSTKLEDSAMYFCASSVGEGALRAKNIQYFGAGTRLSVL.

This chain connects TRBV27 to TRBJ2-7; D is perhaps TRBD1 (5 bases). This CDR3 is built from 12 residues. Between the trimmed V and J ends, which lost 6 bases and 2 bases, there was a span of 8 bases. Germline CDR1 reads MNHEY; CDR2 reads SMNVEV (reference sequence). The CDR3 nucleotides are TGTGCCAGCAGACCGACAGCCTACGAGCAGTACTTC. It codes for CASRPTAYEQYF.

Only a few counts were recorded for this clonotype. The V and J genes are TRBV12-3 or TRBV12-4 and TRBJ1-4, with no clear D. The CDR3 runs to 18 residues. V lost 5 bases to trimming and J lost 0 bases, with 19 bases between them. The CDR3 DNA follows: TGTGCCAGCAGTCCCGGGCGGACGGGCCATCCAACTAATGAAAAACTGTTTTTT. It encodes CASSPGRTGHPTNEKLFF.

This clonotype was detected only once. The V call is TRBV5-1, the J call TRBJ2-2; TRBD2 might be the D (5 bases). The germline V and J ends were trimmed by 4 bases and 3 bases, with 22 bases remaining between them. The CDR3 consists of 18 residues. CDR1 and CDR2 from the germline V gene are SGHRS and YFSETQ. The CDR3 region is CASSAGFDGKSDTGELFF. CDR3 nucleotides: TGCGCCAGCAGCGCCGGATTTGACGGGAAGTCTGACACCGGGGAGCTGTTTTTT.